This TCR beta chain was sequenced for a study of T cell repertoires in cytomegalovirus infection. Background on the study: HLA-B-restricted CMV epitopes that are well studied, plus recently identified HLA-C-restricted ones, were used by the study. An indication of both CMV infection and matching HLA type came from public TCR beta signatures. Findings and limits, study-wide: Ex vivo, HLA-C-restricted CMV-specific TCR beta clonotypes prevailed over the rest of the response.

In TCRdb, the reads were re-called with MiXCR into one record per CDR3 protein. The repertoire holds about 830,000 distinct CDR3 sequences, with roughly 33% as singletons. Details on this clonotype: Its target is unknown.

Germline values: CDR1 MGHDK, CDR2 SYGVNS. This CDR3 region has 14 residues. The V end lost 4 bases, the J end lost 4 bases, and 12 bases lay between the germline ends. The V gene is TRBV25-1, the J gene TRBJ2-3, with D maybe TRBD1 (5 bases). This TCR came from a human donor in good health (CMV status not recorded). Some clones in this sample may be carry-over from other donors' samples. The sequences come from cultured CD8+ T cells from PBMCs, collected from culture after CMV antigen stimulation. The CDR3 region is CASSGAGSPDTQYF. In DNA, the CDR3 is TGTGCCAGCAGTGGGGCAGGGTCGCCAGATACGCAGTATTTT.